The next 24 T cell receptor beta chains were all read from a single sample in a study of blood T cell repertoires in COVID-19. The assay was immunoSEQ multiplex PCR, and TCRdb's table has in-frame clones only and misses some. The table records thousands of clones, around 85% of them present only once. Material: peripheral blood. The receptors were gathered from a human donor in a cohort sampled during active COVID-19.

This chain joins TRBV9 and TRBJ2-1, with 13 bases lining up with TRBD2. The ends lost 4 bases at V and 7 bases at J; junction bases unmatched: 8. Germline V gene sequence: CDR1 SGDLS, CDR2 YYNGEE. This CDR3 is built from 16 residues. The CDR3 region is CASSTRTSGSQNEQFF. The CDR3 DNA sequence: TGTGCCAGCAGCACTCGGACTAGCGGGAGTCAAAATGAGCAGTTCTTC.

The chain is built from TRBV7-2 and TRBJ1-3; D ambiguous. Trimming removed 2 bases at V and 4 bases at J, with 12 bases between. Germline V lookup: CDR1 SGHTA, CDR2 FQGNSA. The length of the CDR3 is 15 residues. CDR3 amino acids: CASSLIGESGNTIYF. Written as DNA, the CDR3 is TGTGCCAGCAGCTTAATCGGGGAGTCAGGAAACACCATATATTTT.

V usage is TRBV5-4 and J usage is TRBJ1-2, with a weak D call TRBD1 (6 bases). From germline, CDR1 is SGHNT and CDR2 YYREEE (reference sequence). CDR3 size: 13 residues. CDR3: CATRGGGDYGYTF. The CDR3 bases are TGTGCGACCCGGGGCGGGGGCGACTATGGCTACACCTTC.

The V gene is TRBV5-6, the J gene TRBJ2-6; 7 nucleotides line up with TRBD1. Germline CDR1 reads SGHDT; CDR2 reads YYEEEE. V was pared by 5 bases and J by 0 bases, with 8 bases of the junction left unmatched. The CDR3 loop spans 17 amino acids. In DNA, the CDR3 is TGTGCCAGCAGAGTAGGGGGCTCCCTCTCTGGGGCCAACGTCCTGACTTTC. Its protein is CASRVGGSLSGANVLTF.

This rearrangement joins TRBV19 to TRBJ1-1, with D hard to call. V lost 7 bases and J 1 base, leaving 10 bases between the germline ends. Germline values: CDR1 LNHDA, CDR2 SQIVND (reference sequence). The CDR3 loop spans 13 amino acids. CDR3 sequence: CASTNYGNTEAFF. The CDR3 DNA sequence: TGTGCCAGTACCAACTATGGGAACACTGAAGCTTTCTTT.

The chain carries TRBV28 and TRBJ2-1; TRBD2 agrees at 7 bases. From germline, CDR1 is MDHEN and CDR2 SYDVKM. This CDR3 is 15 amino acids long. Trimming cost V 1 base and J 0 bases; bases outside gene matches: 0. The chain's CDR3 is CASSLSGGSYNEQFF. The CDR3 bases are TGTGCCAGCAGTTTATCGGGAGGCTCCTACAATGAGCAGTTCTTC.

The V gene is TRBV9, the J gene TRBJ2-7; a possible D gene is TRBD2 (6 bases). V dropped 0 bases and J dropped 2 bases, with 12 bases sitting between them. The CDR3 spans 15 residues. In germline, CDR1 is SGDLS, CDR2 YYNGEE. In DNA, the CDR3 is TGTGCCAGCAGCGTAGCGGGGGACGCAACCTACGAGCAGTACTTC. Its protein product is CASSVAGDATYEQYF.

This clone showed up just once. V is TRBV3-1 (or the pseudogene TRBV3-2) and J is TRBJ2-5; no firm D call. Trimming shortened V by 4 bases and J by 1 base, and 13 bases separated the two germline ends. Per germline, CDR1 LGHDT and CDR2 YNNKEL (reference sequence). CDR3 length: 15 residues. The CDR3 DNA reads TGTGCCAGCAGCCCCTACAGAAAAACCCAAGAGACCCAGTACTTC. Translated: CASSPYRKTQETQYF.

This clone was observed a single time. In DNA, the CDR3 is TGTGCCAGCAGGGAGAGAGGGAGGACTGAAGCTTTCTTT. This sequence encodes CASRERGRTEAFF. The chain joins TRBV28 to TRBJ1-1; D remains unclear. Germline V gives CDR1 MDHEN, CDR2 SYDVKM. The ends were cut back, 6 bases at V and 5 bases at J, with 13 bases in the middle. The CDR3 has 13 residues.

The CDR3 reads CASSDSGLAVNEQFF. CDR3 bases: TGTGCCAGCAGCGACTCGGGACTAGCGGTGAATGAGCAGTTCTTC. This chain joins TRBV11-2 and TRBJ2-1, with 11 bases lining up with TRBD2. This CDR3 comprises 15 residues. V lost 5 bases and J lost 7; bases outside the gene matches: 7. In germline, CDR1 is SGHAT, CDR2 FQNNGV. The variable domain in full, completed from reference TRBV11-2 and TRBJ2-1, reads EAGVAQSPRYKIIEKRQSVAFWCNPISGHATLYWYQQILGQGPKLLIQFQNNGVVDDSQLPKDRFSAERLKGVDSTLKIQPAKLEDSAVYLCASSDSGLAVNEQFFGPGTRLTVL.

The genes are TRBV28 and TRBJ2-1; D gene ambiguous. This CDR3 comprises 14 residues. The germline CDR1 and CDR2 sequences are MDHEN and SYDVKM. The V end was cut by 6 bases, the J end by 0 bases, with 9 bases between. The CDR3 sequence: CASRRQTSYNEQFF. The CDR3 coding sequence is TGTGCCAGCAGGCGGCAAACCTCCTACAATGAGCAGTTCTTC.

The rearrangement joins TRBV5-6 to TRBJ2-2, with TRBD1 matching over 9 bases. Per the germline V gene, CDR1 is SGHDT and CDR2 is YYEEEE. The ends lost 4 bases at V and 4 bases at J; junction bases unmatched: 5. CDR3 length: 15 amino acids. The CDR3 DNA reads as TGTGCCAGCAGCCAGACAGGGGGTGGCACCGGGGAGCTGTTTTTT. As protein: CASSQTGGGTGELFF.

CDR3 sequence: CASSSRTSGITGELFF. DNA for the CDR3: TGTGCCAGCAGCTCTCGGACTAGCGGGATCACCGGGGAGCTGTTTTTT. This rearrangement joins TRBV7-9 to TRBJ2-2, with TRBD2 identical over 12 bases. The CDR3 totals 16 residues. Germline V gives CDR1 SEHNR, CDR2 FQNEAQ (reference sequence). V shed 4 bases, J shed 4 bases, and the junction held 4 bases outside the gene matches.

This clone was detected only a few times. The CDR3 here is CASSLREPQHF. As DNA, the CDR3 is TGTGCCAGCAGTTTGAGGGAGCCCCAGCATTTT. J is TRBJ1-5 and V is TRBV28; D is undetermined. The CDR3 is made up of 11 amino acids. V was cut by 3 bases and J by 8 bases, with 5 bases left in between. From germline, CDR1 is MDHEN and CDR2 SYDVKM.

The chain uses TRBV30 and TRBJ1-2, with a weak D call TRBD1 (5 bases). Germline CDR1 GTSNPN, CDR2 SVGIG (reference sequence). Trimming shortened V by 4 bases and J by 4 bases, and 16 bases separated the two germline ends. The CDR3 sequence is 14 residues long. The CDR3 bases are TGTGCCTGGAATCTCATAGGGGCGGCCTATGGCTACACCTTC. This encodes CAWNLIGAAYGYTF.

The chain carries TRBV18 and TRBJ1-3; 8 bases align to TRBD1. The trim removed 2 bases at V and 4 bases at J, leaving 10 bases unmatched. Germline CDR1 and CDR2: KGHSH and LQKENI. This CDR3 region has 17 residues. CDR3 DNA sequence: TGTGCCAGCTCACCAAGGCCAGGGGGCCTCGCCGGAAACACCATATATTTT. This gives the protein CASSPRPGGLAGNTIYF.

The chain carries TRBV5-8 and TRBJ2-5; tentatively, D is TRBD2 (6 bases). CDR3 length: 12 residues. V gave up 7 bases and J gave up 7 bases, with 14 bases separating them. Germline assignment: CDR1 SGHTS and CDR2 YDEGEE. The CDR3 sequence: CASHGPGGTQYF. CDR3 nucleotide sequence: TGTGCCAGCCACGGCCCCGGGGGGACCCAGTACTTC.

The V call is TRBV3-1 (or the pseudogene TRBV3-2), the J call TRBJ2-2, with TRBD2 matching 10 bases. Germline lookup yields CDR1 LGHDT and CDR2 YNNKEL (reference sequence). V shed 3 bases, J shed 6 bases, and the junction held 10 bases outside the gene matches. The CDR3 consists of 17 residues. CDR3 residues: CASSHLPGLAGAGELFF. CDR3 DNA sequence: TGTGCCAGCAGCCATCTACCCGGGCTAGCGGGAGCCGGGGAGCTGTTTTTT.

V gene TRBV4-1 combines with J gene TRBJ1-5; D is ambiguous. Germline CDR1 and CDR2: MGHRA and YSYEKL. CDR3 length: 14 residues. The V end was cut by 1 base, the J end by 5 bases, with 9 bases between. The CDR3 DNA follows: TGCGCCAGCAGCCAAGGACTCGGAGATCAGCCCCAGCATTTT. This gives the protein CASSQGLGDQPQHF.

V usage is TRBV28 and J usage is TRBJ2-1, with D perhaps TRBD2 (7 bases). Germline values: CDR1 MDHEN, CDR2 SYDVKM. V was cut by 5 bases and J by 5 bases, with 19 bases left in between. This CDR3 is built from 16 residues. CDR3 DNA: TGTGCCAGCAGTCCCCGGGGAGGGGGGAGGCACAATGAGCAGTTCTTC. Residues: CASSPRGGGRHNEQFF. Full variable domain (rest looked up from reference TRBV28 and TRBJ2-1): DVKVTQSSRYLVKRTGEKVFLECVQDMDHENMFWYRQDPGLGLRLIYFSYDVKMKEKGDIPEGYSVSREKKERFSLILESASTNQTSMYLCASSPRGGGRHNEQFFGPGTRLTVL.

The chain has TRBV4-1 and TRBJ2-2, with D unclear. Per germline, CDR1 MGHRA and CDR2 YSYEKL. V was shortened by 0 bases and J by 0 bases, with 8 bases between the two germline ends. The CDR3 runs to 16 residues. The CDR3 spells CASSQEVAANTGELFF. DNA for the CDR3: TGCGCCAGCAGCCAAGAGGTAGCCGCGAACACCGGGGAGCTGTTTTTT.

The CDR3 DNA sequence: TGTGCCAGCAGCAAAGGATGGGGACAGAACGAAAAACTGTTTTTT. Residues: CASSKGWGQNEKLFF. The genes are TRBV7-2 and TRBJ1-4, with 7 bases fitting TRBD1. The CDR3 sequence is 15 residues long. Germline CDR1 is SGHTA and CDR2 is FQGNSA. After removal of 5 bases from V and 8 bases from J, the junction contained 11 bases not matched to a gene. The variable domain in full, with the rest retrieved from reference TRBV7-2 and TRBJ1-4, is GAGVSQSPSNKVTEKGKDVELRCDPISGHTALYWYRQSLGQGLEFLIYFQGNSAPDKSGLPSDRFSAERTGGSVSTLTIQRTQQEDSAVYLCASSKGWGQNEKLFFGSGTQLSVL.

This rearrangement joins TRBV6-5 to TRBJ1-2; 9 positions agree with TRBD1. Germline lookup yields CDR1 MNHEY and CDR2 SVGAGI. V shed 6 bases, J shed 5 bases, and the junction held 4 bases outside the gene matches. This CDR3 contains 13 residues. CDR3 loop: CASRAGTGYGYTF. The DNA for the CDR3 is TGTGCCAGCAGAGCCGGGACAGGGTATGGCTACACCTTC.

By share of the sample, this clone is medium-sized. The chain recombines TRBV7-8 with TRBJ2-7; 10 nucleotides match TRBD2. This CDR3 region has 19 residues. Germline V gene sequence: CDR1 SGHVS, CDR2 FQNEAQ. The junction had 11 bases not matched to a gene; V was cut back by 0 bases and J by 0 bases. In nucleotides, the CDR3 is TGTGCCAGCAGCTTAGCGTGGGGGTCTAGCGGGAGCGCCTCCTACGAGCAGTACTTC. Its translation is CASSLAWGSSGSASYEQYF.